This TCR beta chain originates from a study of regulatory T cells in long-lasting Graves disease. Study at large: A definition of persistent Graves' disease required over 5 years of antithyroid drugs plus positive TSH receptor antibodies.

Noted time point: persistent/refractory GD, antithyroid drugs over 5 years with positive TRAb. PBMC RNA served as the TCR library source. The authors built TCR beta libraries using iRepertoire HTBI primers and Arm-PCR of CDR3 regions. MiXCR was run by TCRdb on the multiplex PCR reads, yielding one entry per CDR3 protein. The sample lists around 450,000 distinct CDR3 sequences, 20% to 25% occurring once. This clonotype was seen only a few times. The specimen comprised peripheral blood mononuclear cells (PBMCs), sampled when the disease was refractory, from a patient treated with antithyroid drugs. The TCR originated in a female donor with Graves disease.

The CDR3 nucleotides are TGTGCCAGCAGCGATGGTTACAATGAGCAGTTCTTC. This sequence encodes CASSDGYNEQFF. V is TRBV6-1 and J is TRBJ2-1; D remains ambiguous. Between the trimmed V and J ends, which lost 6 bases and 4 bases, there was a span of 7 bases. The CDR3 has 12 amino acids. CDR1 is MNHNS, CDR2 SASEGT, per germline.